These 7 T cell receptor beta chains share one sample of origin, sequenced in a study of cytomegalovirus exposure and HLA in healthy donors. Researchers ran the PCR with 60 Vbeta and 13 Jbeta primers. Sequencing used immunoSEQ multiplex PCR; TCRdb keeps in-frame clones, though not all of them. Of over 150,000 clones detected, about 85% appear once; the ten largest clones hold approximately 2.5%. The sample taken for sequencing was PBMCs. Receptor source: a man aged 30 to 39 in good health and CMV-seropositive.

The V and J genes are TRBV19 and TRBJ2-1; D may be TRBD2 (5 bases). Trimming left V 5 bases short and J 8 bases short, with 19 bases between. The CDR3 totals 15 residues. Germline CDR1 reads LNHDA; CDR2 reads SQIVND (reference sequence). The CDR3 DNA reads TGTGCCAGTAGTGCGCCGGACGCGGGTTGGCATGAGCAGTTCTTC. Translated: CASSAPDAGWHEQFF. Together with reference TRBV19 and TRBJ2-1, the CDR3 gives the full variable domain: DGGITQSPKYLFRKEGQNVTLSCEQNLNHDAMYWYRQDPGQGLRLIYYSQIVNDFQKGDIAEGYSVSREKKESFPLTVTSAQKNPTAFYLCASSAPDAGWHEQFFGPGTRLTVL.

The CDR3 sequence: CASSLIQGAIPYNEQFF. The CDR3 bases are TGCGCCAGCAGCTTGATTCAGGGGGCTATCCCTTACAATGAGCAGTTCTTC. This rearrangement joins TRBV5-1 to TRBJ2-1; the match to TRBD1 covers 8 bases. There are 17 residues in the CDR3. J was trimmed by 4 bases and V by 1 base; bases with no gene match: 10. Germline lookup yields CDR1 SGHRS and CDR2 YFSETQ.

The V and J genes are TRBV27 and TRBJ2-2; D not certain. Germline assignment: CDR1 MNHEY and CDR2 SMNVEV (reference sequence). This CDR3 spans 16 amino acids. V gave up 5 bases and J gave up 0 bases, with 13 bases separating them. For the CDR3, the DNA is TGTGCCAGCAGTCGAATACACGCCGCGAACACCGGGGAGCTGTTTTTT. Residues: CASSRIHAANTGELFF.

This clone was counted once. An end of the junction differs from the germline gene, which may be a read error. The CDR3 is CSSSSEDIYQPQHF. The CDR3 bases are TGTTCCAGCAGTTCTGAGGACATTTATCAGCCCCAGCATTTT. The chain uses TRBV7-9 and TRBJ1-5; D perhaps matches TRBD1 (5 bases). Germline V gives CDR1 SEHNR, CDR2 FQNEAQ (reference sequence). The CDR3 totals 14 residues.

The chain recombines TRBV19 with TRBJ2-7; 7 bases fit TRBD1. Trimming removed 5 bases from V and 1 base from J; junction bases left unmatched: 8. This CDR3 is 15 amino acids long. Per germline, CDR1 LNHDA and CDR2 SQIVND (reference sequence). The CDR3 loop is CASSSGQPRSYEQYF. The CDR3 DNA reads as TGTGCCAGTAGTTCGGGACAGCCCCGTTCCTACGAGCAGTACTTC.

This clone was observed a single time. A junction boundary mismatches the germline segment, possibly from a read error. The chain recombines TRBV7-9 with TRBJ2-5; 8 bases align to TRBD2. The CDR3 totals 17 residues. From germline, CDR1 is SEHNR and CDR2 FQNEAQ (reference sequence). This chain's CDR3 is CSSSLVVAGRQEETQYF. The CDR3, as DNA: TGTTCCAGCAGCTTAGTGGTAGCGGGGCGTCAGGAAGAGACCCAGTACTTC.

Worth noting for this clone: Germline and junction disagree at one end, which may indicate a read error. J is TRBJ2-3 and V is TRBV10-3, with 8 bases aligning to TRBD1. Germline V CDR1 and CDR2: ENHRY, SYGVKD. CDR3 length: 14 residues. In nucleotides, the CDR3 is TGTGCCATCAGCCCGGGACAGGACACAGATATGCAGTATTTT. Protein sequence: CAISPGQDTDMQYF.